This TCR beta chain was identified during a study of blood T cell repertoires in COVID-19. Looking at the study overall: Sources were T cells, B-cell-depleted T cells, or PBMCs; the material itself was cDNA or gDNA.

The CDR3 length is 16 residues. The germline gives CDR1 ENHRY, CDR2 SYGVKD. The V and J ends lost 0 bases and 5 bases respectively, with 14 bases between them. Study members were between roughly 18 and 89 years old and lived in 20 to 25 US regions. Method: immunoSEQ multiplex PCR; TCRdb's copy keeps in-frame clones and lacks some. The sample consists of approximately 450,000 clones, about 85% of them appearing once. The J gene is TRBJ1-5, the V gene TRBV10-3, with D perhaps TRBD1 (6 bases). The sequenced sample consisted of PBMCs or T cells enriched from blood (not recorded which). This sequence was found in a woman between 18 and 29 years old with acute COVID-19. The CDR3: CAISESFGAGDQPQHF. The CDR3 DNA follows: TGTGCCATCAGTGAGTCTTTCGGGGCAGGGGATCAGCCCCAGCATTTT.